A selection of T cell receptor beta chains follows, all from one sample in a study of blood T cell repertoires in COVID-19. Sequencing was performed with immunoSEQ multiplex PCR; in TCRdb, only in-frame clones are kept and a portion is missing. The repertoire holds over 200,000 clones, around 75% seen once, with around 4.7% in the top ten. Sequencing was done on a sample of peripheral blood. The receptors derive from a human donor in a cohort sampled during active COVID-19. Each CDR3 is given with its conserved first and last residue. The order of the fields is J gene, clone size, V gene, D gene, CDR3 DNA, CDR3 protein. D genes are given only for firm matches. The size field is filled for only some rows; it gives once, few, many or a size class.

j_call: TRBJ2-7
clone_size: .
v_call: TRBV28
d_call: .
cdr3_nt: TGTGCCAGCAGTAACTCCGGGACTGGGGCTAACGAGCAGTACTTC
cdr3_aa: CASSNSGTGANEQYF

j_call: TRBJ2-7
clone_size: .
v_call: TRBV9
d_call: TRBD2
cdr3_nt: TGTGCCAGCAGCGGCGGCTTTAGCGGGAGCGGTTCCTACGAGCAGTACTTC
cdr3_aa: CASSGGFSGSGSYEQYF

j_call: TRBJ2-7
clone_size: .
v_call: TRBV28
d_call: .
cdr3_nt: TGTGCCAGCAGTTTCGCGACTAATGTCTACGAGCAGTACTTC
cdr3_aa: CASSFATNVYEQYF

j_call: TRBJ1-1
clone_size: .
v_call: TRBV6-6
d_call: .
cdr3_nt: TGTGCCAGCAGTTATCCGACTGAAGCTTTCTTT
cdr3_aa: CASSYPTEAFF

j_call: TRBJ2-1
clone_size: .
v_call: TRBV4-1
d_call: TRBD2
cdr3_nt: TGCGCCAGCAGCCAAAACTCGCTAGCGGAGTACAATGAGCAGTTCTTC
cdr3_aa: CASSQNSLAEYNEQFF

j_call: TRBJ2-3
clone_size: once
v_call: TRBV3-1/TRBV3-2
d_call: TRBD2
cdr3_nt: TGTGCCAGCAGCCCGCTAGCGGGAGGGATCACAGATACGCAGTATTTT
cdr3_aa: CASSPLAGGITDTQYF

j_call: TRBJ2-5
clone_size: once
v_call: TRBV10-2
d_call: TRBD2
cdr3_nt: TGCGCCAGCAGTGAGTGGGGACTAGCGGGAGAGACCCAGTACTTC
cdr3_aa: CASSEWGLAGETQYF

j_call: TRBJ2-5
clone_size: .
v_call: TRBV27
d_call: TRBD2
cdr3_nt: TGTGCCAGCACCTGGGCGGGAGAGGGGGAGACCCAGTACTTC
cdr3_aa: CASTWAGEGETQYF

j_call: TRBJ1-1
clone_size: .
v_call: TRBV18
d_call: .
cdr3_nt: TGTGCCAGCTCACCGGACAGATCGAACACTGAAGCTTTCTTT
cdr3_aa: CASSPDRSNTEAFF

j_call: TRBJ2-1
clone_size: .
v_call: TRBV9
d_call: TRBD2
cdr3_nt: TGTGCCAGCAGCGTAGACGGAGCGGGAGGATCCTACAATGAGCAGTTCTTC
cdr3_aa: CASSVDGAGGSYNEQFF

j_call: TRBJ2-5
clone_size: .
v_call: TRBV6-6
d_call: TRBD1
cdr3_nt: TGTGCCAGCAGAGACAGGGGGCAAGAGACCCAGTACTTC
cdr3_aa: CASRDRGQETQYF

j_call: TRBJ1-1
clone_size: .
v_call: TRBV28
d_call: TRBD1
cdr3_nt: TGTGCCAGCAGTTTATGGACAGGGGCGAACACTGAAGCTTTCTTT
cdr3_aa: CASSLWTGANTEAFF

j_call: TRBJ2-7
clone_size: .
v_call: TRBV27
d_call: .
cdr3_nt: TGTGCCAGCAGTTTGCGGGGCGCATGGGAGCAGTACTTC
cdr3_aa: CASSLRGAWEQYF

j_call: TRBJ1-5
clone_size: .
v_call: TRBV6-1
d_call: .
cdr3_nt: TGTGCCAGCAGTGAAAGGGGAGGGGGCAATCAGCCCCAGCATTTT
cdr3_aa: CASSERGGGNQPQHF

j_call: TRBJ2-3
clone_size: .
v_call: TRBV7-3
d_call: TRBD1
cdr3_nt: TGTGCCAGCAGCCCTTCTCTTCCGGGACAGGCACAAGATACGCAGTATTTT
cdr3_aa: CASSPSLPGQAQDTQYF

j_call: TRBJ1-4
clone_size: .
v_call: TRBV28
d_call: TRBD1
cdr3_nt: TGTGCCAGCAGTGACGCCCGGGACAGGGGGCCACGGAAACTGTTTTTT
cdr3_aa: CASSDARDRGPRKLFF

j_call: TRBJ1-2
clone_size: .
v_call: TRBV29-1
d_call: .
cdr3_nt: TGCAGCGTTGAAAACGGCTATGGCTACACCTTC
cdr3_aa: CSVENGYGYTF

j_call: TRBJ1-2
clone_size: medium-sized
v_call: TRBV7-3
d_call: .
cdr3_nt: TGTGCCAGCAGCCACGACTACTTCTATGGCTACACCTTC
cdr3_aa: CASSHDYFYGYTF

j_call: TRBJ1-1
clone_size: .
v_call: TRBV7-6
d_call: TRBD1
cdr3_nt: TGTGCCAGCAGCTTAGCGTCGGGGACAGGGAACACTGAAGCTTTCTTT
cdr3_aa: CASSLASGTGNTEAFF

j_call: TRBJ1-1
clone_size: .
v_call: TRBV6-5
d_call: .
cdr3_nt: TGTGCCAGCAGTCTGGAGGGACTGATGAACACTGAAGCTTTCTTT
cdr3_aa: CASSLEGLMNTEAFF

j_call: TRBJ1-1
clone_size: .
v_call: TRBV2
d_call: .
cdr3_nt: TGTGCCAGCAGTGAAGCTAATTTGGGCCAGACCGCATGGGCTTTCTTT
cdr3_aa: CASSEANLGQTAWAFF

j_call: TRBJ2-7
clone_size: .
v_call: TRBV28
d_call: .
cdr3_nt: TGTGCCAGCAGTTTAATGGGGGCTCTAACCTACGAGCAGTACTTC
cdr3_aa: CASSLMGALTYEQYF

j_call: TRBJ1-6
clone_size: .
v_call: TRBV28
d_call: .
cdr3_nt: TGTGCCAGCAGACGGGGCTATAATTCACCCCTCCACTTT
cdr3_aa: CASRRGYNSPLHF

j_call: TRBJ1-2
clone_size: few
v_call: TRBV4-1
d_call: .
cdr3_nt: TGCGCCAGCAGCCAAGATGGGCTGAACTATGGCTACACCTTC
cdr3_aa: CASSQDGLNYGYTF

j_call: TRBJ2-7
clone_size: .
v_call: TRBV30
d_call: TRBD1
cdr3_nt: TGTGCCTGGAGTGGGGGACAGGGGGCGGCCGAGCAGTACTTC
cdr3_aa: CAWSGGQGAAEQYF

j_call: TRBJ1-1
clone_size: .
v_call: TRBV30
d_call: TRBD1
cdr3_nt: TGTGCCTGGAGTGGGAACAGGGGATTGATAGGCGGCACTGAAGCTTTCTTT
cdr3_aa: CAWSGNRGLIGGTEAFF

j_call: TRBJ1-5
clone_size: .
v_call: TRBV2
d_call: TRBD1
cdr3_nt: TGTGCCAGCAGAGGACAGGGACGGGGTCAGCCCCAGCATTTT
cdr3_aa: CASRGQGRGQPQHF

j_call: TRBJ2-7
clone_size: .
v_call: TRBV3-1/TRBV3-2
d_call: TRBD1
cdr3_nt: TGTGCCAGCAGCCAAGGGTCTTACAGGGGTTTCAACGAGCAGTACTTC
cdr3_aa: CASSQGSYRGFNEQYF

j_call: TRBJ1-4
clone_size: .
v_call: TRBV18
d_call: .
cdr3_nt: TGTGCCAGCTCACCACAGAGACAGGCAACTAATGAAAAACTGTTTTTT
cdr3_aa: CASSPQRQATNEKLFF

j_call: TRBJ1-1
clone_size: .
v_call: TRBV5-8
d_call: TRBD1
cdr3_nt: TGTGCCAGCAGCAGGACAGGTAAATCCGAAGCTTTCTTT
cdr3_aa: CASSRTGKSEAFF

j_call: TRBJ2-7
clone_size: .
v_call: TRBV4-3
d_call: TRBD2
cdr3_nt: TGCGCCAGCAGCCTCCTTTCTCCGGGACTAGCGTACTCCTACGAGCAGTACTTC
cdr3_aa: CASSLLSPGLAYSYEQYF

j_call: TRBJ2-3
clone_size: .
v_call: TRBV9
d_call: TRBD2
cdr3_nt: TGTGCCAGCAGCGTGACTAGCGGGAGGGATACAGATACGCAGTATTTT
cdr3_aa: CASSVTSGRDTDTQYF

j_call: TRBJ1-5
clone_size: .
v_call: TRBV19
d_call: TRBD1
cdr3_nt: TGTGCCAGTAGTATAGGTGGGACAGGAAATCAGCCCCAGCATTTT
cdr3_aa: CASSIGGTGNQPQHF

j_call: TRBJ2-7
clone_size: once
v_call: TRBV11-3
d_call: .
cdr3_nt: TGTGCCAGCAGCTTAGGGAGGGGCGAGCAGTACTTC
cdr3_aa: CASSLGRGEQYF

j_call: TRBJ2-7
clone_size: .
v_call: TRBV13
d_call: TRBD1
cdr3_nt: TGTGCCAGCAGCTTAATGACAGGGGGGACCTACGAGCAGTACTTC
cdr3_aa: CASSLMTGGTYEQYF

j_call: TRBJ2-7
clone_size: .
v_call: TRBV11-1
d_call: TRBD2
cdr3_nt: TGTGCCAGCAGCCCCAGACTAGCGGCGAGGGAAGGAGAGCAGTACTTC
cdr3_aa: CASSPRLAAREGEQYF

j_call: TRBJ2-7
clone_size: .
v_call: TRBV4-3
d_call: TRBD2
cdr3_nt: TGCGCCAGCAGCCAAGCATATTTCGAGGCTAGCGGTTCCTACGAGCAGTACTTC
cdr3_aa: CASSQAYFEASGSYEQYF

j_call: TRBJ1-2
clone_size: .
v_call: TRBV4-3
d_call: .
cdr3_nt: TGCGCCAGCAGCCAAGAGCCAGCTAACTATGGCTACACCTTC
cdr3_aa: CASSQEPANYGYTF

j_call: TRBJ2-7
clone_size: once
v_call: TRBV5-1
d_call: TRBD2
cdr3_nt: TGCGCCAGCAGCTTAGGTAGCGGGAGCAGTAACGAGCAGTACTTC
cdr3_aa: CASSLGSGSSNEQYF

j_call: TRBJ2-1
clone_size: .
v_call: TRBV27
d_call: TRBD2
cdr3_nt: TGTGCCAGCAGTTTCGGGGGGCTAGCGGGAGTCAGTGAGCAGTTCTTC
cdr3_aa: CASSFGGLAGVSEQFF

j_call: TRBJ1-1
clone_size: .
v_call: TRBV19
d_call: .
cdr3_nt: TGTGCCAGTAGTATAGATCAGTCGACACTGAACACTGAAGCTTTCTTT
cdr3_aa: CASSIDQSTLNTEAFF

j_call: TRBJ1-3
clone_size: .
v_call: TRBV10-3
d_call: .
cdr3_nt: TGTGCCATCAGTGCCCGACAGGAAGCTGGAAACACCATATATTTT
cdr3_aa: CAISARQEAGNTIYF

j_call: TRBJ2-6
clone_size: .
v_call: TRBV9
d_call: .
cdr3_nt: TGTGCCAGCAGCGTAGCAAGCGAGAGGAGGGGGCGCGGGGGGAACGTCCTGACTTTC
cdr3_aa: CASSVASERRGRGGNVLTF

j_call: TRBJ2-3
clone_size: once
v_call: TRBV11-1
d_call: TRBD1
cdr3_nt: TGTGCCAGCAGGCCTCGACAGGGGCTTAGCACAGATACGCAGTATTTT
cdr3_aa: CASRPRQGLSTDTQYF

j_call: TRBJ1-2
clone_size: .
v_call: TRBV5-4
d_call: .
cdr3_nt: TGTGCCAGCAGCCGGGGGGAGGTATATGGCTACACCTTC
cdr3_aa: CASSRGEVYGYTF